These T cell receptor beta chains were read from a single sample in a study of identical twins. MiXCR, run by TCRdb on the 5' RACE reads, gives a single entry per CDR3 protein. Of hundreds of thousands of distinct CDR3 sequences listed, 8.6% were seen once; the top ten hold approximately 0.89%. This same sample was also taken into another study, of yellow fever vaccine responses in identical twins.

The sample was PBMCs. These receptors originate from a woman between 18 and 29 years old in good health. The CDR3 runs from the conserved cysteine through the conserved F or W. The D gene is left open where the match is weak. Size is omitted from some rows. Given values are once, few, many or a class for expanded clones.

-	TRBJ1-5	-	TRBV4-2	CASSQEWDQPQHF	TGTGCCAGCAGCCAAGAATGGGATCAGCCCCAGCATTTT
many	TRBJ1-2	-	TRBV5-8	CASSISGYTF	TGTGCCAGCAGTATCAGTGGCTACACCTTC
-	TRBJ2-3	-	TRBV5-1	CASSAPLGSGFTDTQYF	TGCGCCAGCAGCGCCCCCTTGGGGTCGGGCTTCACAGATACGCAGTATTTT
-	TRBJ2-1	-	TRBV5-1	CASSSIPANEQFF	TGCGCCAGCAGCTCCATCCCAGCCAATGAGCAGTTCTTC
few	TRBJ2-1	TRBD2	TRBV6-1	CASSRSSGGPHNEQFF	TGTGCCAGCAGCCGCTCTAGCGGGGGGCCCCACAATGAGCAGTTCTTC
-	TRBJ2-1	-	TRBV20-1	CSARNQESYNEQFF	TGCAGTGCTAGAAACCAGGAATCCTACAATGAGCAGTTCTTC
-	TRBJ2-2	-	TRBV7-9	CASSSLRQRTNTGELFF	TGTGCCAGCAGCAGCCTTCGACAGAGGACGAACACCGGGGAGCTGTTTTTT
many	TRBJ2-5	TRBD1	TRBV10-3	CATSGTGVAETQYF	TGTGCCACCTCCGGGACAGGGGTAGCGGAGACCCAGTACTTC
-	TRBJ2-3	-	TRBV6-5	CASRDRLDTQYF	TGTGCCAGCAGAGACAGGCTGGATACGCAGTATTTT
few	TRBJ2-3	TRBD2	TRBV5-1	CASSRSASGLADTQYF	TGCGCCAGCAGCCGATCAGCTTCGGGACTAGCAGATACGCAGTATTTT
many	TRBJ2-3	TRBD2	TRBV28	CASSLSSLAGWSDTQYF	TGTGCCAGCAGTTTAAGTAGCCTAGCGGGATGGTCAGATACGCAGTATTTT
few	TRBJ1-1	-	TRBV6-5	CASSYLLAVNTEAFF	TGTGCCAGCAGTTACTTGTTAGCTGTTAACACTGAAGCTTTCTTT
few	TRBJ2-1	-	TRBV6-2/TRBV6-3	CASNPPVLGHEQFF	TGTGCCAGCAACCCCCCTGTGCTAGGTCATGAGCAGTTCTTC
-	TRBJ2-5	-	TRBV10-3	CAISVADETQYF	TGTGCCATCAGTGTAGCTGACGAGACCCAGTACTTC
many	TRBJ2-2	-	TRBV7-9	CASSLGDTITGELFF	TGTGCCAGCAGCTTAGGGGACACGATCACCGGGGAGCTGTTTTTT
many	TRBJ1-1	TRBD1	TRBV5-1	CASRSTGSDRNTEAFF	TGCGCCAGCAGATCGACAGGGTCTGATCGGAACACTGAAGCTTTCTTT
few	TRBJ2-2	-	TRBV9	CASSPKVGGVNTGELFF	TGTGCCAGCAGCCCCAAGGTGGGGGGAGTGAACACCGGGGAGCTGTTTTTT
-	TRBJ2-7	-	TRBV7-2	CASSLKDFYEQYF	TGTGCCAGCAGCCTAAAGGACTTCTACGAGCAGTACTTC
few	TRBJ2-3	TRBD2	TRBV6-5	CASSYGLAGWDSGTDTQYF	TGTGCCAGCAGCTATGGACTAGCGGGGTGGGACTCGGGCACAGATACGCAGTATTTT
many	TRBJ1-2	-	TRBV7-2	CASSLDGQSNYGYTF	TGTGCCAGCAGCTTAGACGGACAGAGTAACTATGGCTACACCTTC
-	TRBJ2-5	TRBD1	TRBV6-1	CASTTTPGGAWETQYF	TGTGCCAGCACCACCACTCCAGGGGGCGCGTGGGAGACCCAGTACTTC
many	TRBJ2-5	-	TRBV6-6	CASSSFSAETQYF	TGTGCCAGCAGTTCATTTAGCGCTGAGACCCAGTACTTC
few	TRBJ2-7	-	TRBV20-1	CSARALRRVGLYEQYF	TGCAGTGCTAGAGCTCTCAGGAGAGTAGGGTTATACGAGCAGTACTTC
-	TRBJ2-1	-	TRBV5-1	CASSPQGYSHNEQFF	TGCGCCAGCAGCCCCCAGGGGTACAGTCACAATGAGCAGTTCTTC
many	TRBJ2-1	-	TRBV7-2	CASSLVGGGLYNEQFF	TGTGCCAGCAGCTTAGTTGGGGGCGGATTGTACAATGAGCAGTTCTTC
many	TRBJ2-1	-	TRBV20-1	CSARDFDDNEQFF	TGCAGTGCTAGAGATTTCGACGACAATGAGCAGTTCTTC
few	TRBJ2-3	TRBD1	TRBV5-1	CASSSPPGQPNSDTQYF	TGCGCCAGCAGCTCCCCTCCGGGACAGCCTAATTCAGATACGCAGTATTTT
many	TRBJ2-2	TRBD2	TRBV5-1	CASSFGLAGGTGELFF	TGCGCCAGCAGCTTCGGACTAGCGGGAGGCACCGGGGAGCTGTTTTTT
few	TRBJ2-3	-	TRBV9	CASSVTSRGPDTQYF	TGTGCCAGCAGCGTGACGTCCCGTGGGCCGGATACGCAGTATTTT
-	TRBJ2-5	TRBD2	TRBV6-2/TRBV6-3	CASSYSRISGGSQETQYF	TGTGCCAGCAGTTACTCGAGGATTAGCGGGGGGTCGCAAGAGACCCAGTACTTC
-	TRBJ2-1	-	TRBV6-2/TRBV6-3	CASSPRGGAGNEQFF	TGTGCCAGCAGTCCCAGGGGGGGCGCAGGCAATGAGCAGTTCTTC
-	TRBJ2-5	TRBD2	TRBV12-3/TRBV12-4	CASSLGLAGGSMRETQYF	TGTGCCAGCAGTTTAGGGCTAGCGGGAGGCTCAATGCGGGAGACCCAGTACTTC
-	TRBJ2-2	-	TRBV21-1	CASSKDRQGTGELFF	TGTGCCAGCAGCAAAGATCGGCAGGGTACCGGGGAGCTGTTTTTT
many	TRBJ2-7	TRBD2	TRBV15	CATSSGGSSGSSYEQYF	TGTGCCACCAGCTCTGGAGGCTCTAGCGGGAGCAGCTACGAGCAGTACTTC
-	TRBJ2-4	-	TRBV20-1	CSALRTESALQYF	TGCAGTGCCCTAAGGACAGAATCCGCTCTTCAGTACTTC
many	TRBJ1-2	-	TRBV5-1	CASSWWFGLDGDGGYTF	TGCGCCAGCAGCTGGTGGTTCGGGCTAGACGGGGACGGTGGCTACACCTTC
-	TRBJ2-1	-	TRBV7-3	CASSFQVSSYNEQFF	TGTGCCAGCAGCTTCCAAGTTAGCTCCTACAATGAGCAGTTCTTC
-	TRBJ2-2	-	TRBV7-3	CASSLYGGPGGTGELFF	TGTGCCAGCAGCTTATATGGAGGACCCGGTGGCACCGGGGAGCTGTTTTTT
many	TRBJ2-1	TRBD2	TRBV13	CASSLGGSSGNEQFF	TGTGCCAGCAGCTTAGGCGGGAGTAGCGGGAATGAGCAGTTCTTC
few	TRBJ2-1	-	TRBV6-5	CASSYSPGSRYNEQFF	TGTGCCAGCAGTTACTCGCCCGGGAGTAGGTACAATGAGCAGTTCTTC
-	TRBJ2-7	TRBD1	TRBV11-2	CASSQSTGTGMREQYF	TGTGCCAGCAGCCAGAGCACCGGGACAGGGATGCGCGAGCAGTACTTC
-	TRBJ2-7	TRBD2	TRBV6-2/TRBV6-3	CATSLGPGGSYEQHF	TGTGCCACCTCCCTCGGACCGGGAGGGTCCTACGAGCAGCACTTC
few	TRBJ2-5	TRBD2	TRBV3-1	CASSQGARLARNKETQYF	TGTGCCAGCAGCCAGGGGGCTCGACTAGCGAGAAATAAAGAGACCCAGTACTTC
few	TRBJ2-3	TRBD2	TRBV4-3	CASSREGISGGPTLADTQYF	TGCGCCAGCAGCCGCGAGGGGATTTCGGGGGGACCTACCCTCGCAGATACGCAGTATTTT
few	TRBJ1-4	TRBD1	TRBV12-3/TRBV12-4	CASSEGQGWEKLFF	TGTGCCAGCAGTGAAGGACAGGGCTGGGAAAAACTGTTTTTT
few	TRBJ1-1	TRBD1	TRBV11-1	CASSLVRQGAKTQSEAFF	TGTGCCAGCAGCTTAGTTCGGCAGGGGGCAAAAACCCAATCCGAAGCTTTCTTT
few	TRBJ2-7	TRBD2	TRBV4-2	CASSPSGTPLEQYF	TGTGCCAGCAGCCCCAGCGGGACCCCTTTAGAGCAGTACTTC
-	TRBJ2-2	-	TRBV6-2/TRBV6-3	CASRKPGQTTGELFF	TGTGCCAGCAGGAAGCCGGGACAAACCACCGGGGAGCTGTTTTTT
few	TRBJ1-5	-	TRBV6-5	CASNEVNQPQHF	TGTGCCAGCAACGAAGTCAATCAGCCCCAGCATTTT
-	TRBJ2-1	-	TRBV24-1	CATSERGGELLNEQFF	TGTGCCACCAGTGAAAGAGGGGGGGAGCTACTCAATGAGCAGTTCTTC